This TCR beta chain derives from a study of blood T cells in healthy people across ages. The study, taken as a whole, reports: More naive CD4+ cells and higher diversity were found in long-lived than in aged donors.

With a J-beta primer mix and a sample-barcoded 5' primer, a second PCR ran about 7 to 12 cycles. TCRdb reanalysed the 5' RACE reads using MiXCR and keeps one entry per CDR3 protein. The repertoire has fewer than 900,000 distinct CDR3 sequences, roughly 50% of them found once; the top ten carry about a third. As regards this clonotype: Its antigen is unknown.

Isolated PBMCs totaled at least 6.5 million in each sample. The source of this sequence is a woman aged 60-75 years in good health. Sequencing used blood.

The DNA of the CDR3 is TGTGCCAGCAGTGAACAGCGACCCCAGGAAAAACTGTTTTTT. This gives the protein CASSEQRPQEKLFF. The J gene is TRBJ1-4, the V gene TRBV6-1; D is unclear. In germline, CDR1 is MNHNS, CDR2 SASEGT. The CDR3 has 14 residues. Trimming left V 2 bases short and J 8 bases short, with 12 bases between.